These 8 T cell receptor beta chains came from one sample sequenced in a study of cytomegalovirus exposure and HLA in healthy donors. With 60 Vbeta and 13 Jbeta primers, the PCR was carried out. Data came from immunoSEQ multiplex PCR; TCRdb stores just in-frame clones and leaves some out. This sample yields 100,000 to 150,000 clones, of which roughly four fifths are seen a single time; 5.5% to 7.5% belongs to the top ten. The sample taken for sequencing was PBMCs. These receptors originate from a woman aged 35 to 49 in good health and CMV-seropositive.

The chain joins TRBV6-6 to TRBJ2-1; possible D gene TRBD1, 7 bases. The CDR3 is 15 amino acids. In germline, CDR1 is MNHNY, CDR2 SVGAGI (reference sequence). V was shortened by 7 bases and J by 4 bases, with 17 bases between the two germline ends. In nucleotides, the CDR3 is TGTGCCAGCAATCAGGGGGGCGCTCTATACAATGAGCAGTTCTTC. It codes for CASNQGGALYNEQFF.

In DNA form, the CDR3 reads TGTGCCAGCGGCCAAATCTTGGACAGGAACTACGAGCAGTACTTC. It specifies CASGQILDRNYEQYF. J is TRBJ2-7 and V is TRBV2; 7 positions agree with TRBD1. The junction had 13 bases not matched to a gene; V was cut back by 8 bases and J by 3 bases. Per germline, CDR1 SNHLY and CDR2 FYNNEI. This CDR3 has 15 amino acids.

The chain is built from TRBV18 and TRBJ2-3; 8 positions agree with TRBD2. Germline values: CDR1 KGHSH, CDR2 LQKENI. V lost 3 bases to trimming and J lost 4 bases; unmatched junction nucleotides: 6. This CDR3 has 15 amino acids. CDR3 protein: CASSPPGGLADTQYF. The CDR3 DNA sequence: TGTGCCAGCTCACCTCCGGGGGGGCTAGCAGATACGCAGTATTTT.

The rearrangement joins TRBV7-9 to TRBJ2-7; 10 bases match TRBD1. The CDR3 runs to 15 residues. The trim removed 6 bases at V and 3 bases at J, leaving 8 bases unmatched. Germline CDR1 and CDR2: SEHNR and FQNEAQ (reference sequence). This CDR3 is CASSPGQGGFYEQYF. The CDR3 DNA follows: TGTGCCAGCAGTCCTGGACAGGGGGGATTCTACGAGCAGTACTTC.

This chain's CDR3 is CASRTTGTLSYEQYF. CDR3 nucleotides: TGTGCCAGCAGAACGACAGGGACCCTAAGCTACGAGCAGTACTTC. The rearrangement joins TRBV28 to TRBJ2-7, with TRBD1 matching over 7 bases. V shed 6 bases and J 3 bases; nucleotides not matched to a gene: 11. The germline gives CDR1 MDHEN, CDR2 SYDVKM. This CDR3 contains 15 residues. Together with reference TRBV28 and TRBJ2-7, the CDR3 gives the full variable domain: DVKVTQSSRYLVKRTGEKVFLECVQDMDHENMFWYRQDPGLGLRLIYFSYDVKMKEKGDIPEGYSVSREKKERFSLILESASTNQTSMYLCASRTTGTLSYEQYFGPGTRLTVT.

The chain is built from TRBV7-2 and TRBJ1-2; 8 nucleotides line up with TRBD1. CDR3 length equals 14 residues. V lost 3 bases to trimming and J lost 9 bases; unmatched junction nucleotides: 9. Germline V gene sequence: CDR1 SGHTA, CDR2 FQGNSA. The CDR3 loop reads CASSFGQGPDSYTF. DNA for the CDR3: TGTGCCAGCAGCTTCGGACAGGGTCCAGATAGCTACACCTTC.

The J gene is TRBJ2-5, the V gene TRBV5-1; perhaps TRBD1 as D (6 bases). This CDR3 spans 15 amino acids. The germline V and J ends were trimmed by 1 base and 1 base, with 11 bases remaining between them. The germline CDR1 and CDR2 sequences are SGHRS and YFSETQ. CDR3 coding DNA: TGCGCCAGCAGCTTGATACAGGGCCTCCAAGAGACCCAGTACTTC. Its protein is CASSLIQGLQETQYF.

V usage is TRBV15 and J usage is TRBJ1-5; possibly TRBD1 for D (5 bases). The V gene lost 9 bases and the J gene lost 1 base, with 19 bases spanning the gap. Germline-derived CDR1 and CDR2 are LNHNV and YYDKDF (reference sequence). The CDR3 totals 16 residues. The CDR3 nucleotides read TGTGCCACACGGGGGATCCGGTCAGGGAGCAATCAGCCCCAGCATTTT. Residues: CATRGIRSGSNQPQHF.